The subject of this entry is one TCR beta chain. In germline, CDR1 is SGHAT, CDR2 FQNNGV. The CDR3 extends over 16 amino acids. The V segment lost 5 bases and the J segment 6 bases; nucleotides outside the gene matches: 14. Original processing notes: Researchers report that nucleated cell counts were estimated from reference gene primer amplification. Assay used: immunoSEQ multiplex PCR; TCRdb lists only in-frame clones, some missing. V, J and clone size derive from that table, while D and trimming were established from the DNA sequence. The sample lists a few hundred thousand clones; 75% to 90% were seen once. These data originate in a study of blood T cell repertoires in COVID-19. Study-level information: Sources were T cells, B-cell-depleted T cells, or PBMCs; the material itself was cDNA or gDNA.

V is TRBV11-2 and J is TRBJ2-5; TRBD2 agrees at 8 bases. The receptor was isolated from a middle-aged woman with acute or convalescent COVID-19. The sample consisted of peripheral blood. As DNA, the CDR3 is TGTGCCAGCAGCAATACCGGGACTAGGGCAGGGAAGACCCAGTACTTC. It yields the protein CASSNTGTRAGKTQYF.